This T cell receptor (beta chain) was sequenced for a study of post-analysis software for immune sequencing data (dated by TCRdb to the mid-2010s). About the investigation overall: Disease courses on record covered relapsing-remitting, secondary progressive and progressive-relapsing multiple sclerosis, though some patients had no subtype annotation. A subset of samples was prepared in parallel using single-end sample barcoding, then pooled and co-amplified after Illumina adapter ligation. Patient repertoires were compared against some twelve previously published healthy control repertoires from donors aged 6 to 25 years. Points the paper makes about the study in general: Significantly lower normalized Chao1 diversity was found in multiple sclerosis patients than in controls, suggesting substantial peripheral T-cell clonal expansion. The multiple sclerosis patient group was slightly younger than the control group. Direct clustering with F measure showed strong co-clustering of samples prepared in the same batch, prompting a batch-effect correction.

Library construction relied on PCR. Sequenced using an Illumina HiSeq 2500. To reduce PCR and sequencing biases, unique molecular identifiers were built into the TCR beta cDNA libraries. Every 1 to 10 million input T cells yielded 500,000 or so cDNA molecules, meaning each molecule approximated one T cell. The patient libraries were prepared and sequenced using the same protocol as the earlier healthy control dataset. Within a given batch, samples were prepared together, multiplexed and sequenced on the same HiSeq lane. On the study's bioinformatics: MIGEC handled the raw barcoded reads, throwing out single-read molecular identifier groups before consensus assembly and CDR3 extraction. Clonotype tables were post-analysed with VDJtools, and diversity was normalized by down-sampling all datasets to the smallest sample size. In repertoire overlap clustering, CDR3 amino acid sequences, but not nucleotide sequences, were matched to correct batch-related cross-sample contamination. The public reads were reanalyzed by TCRdb: fastp trimming at Q25, MiXCR alignment, in-frame beta chains only. Every distinct CDR3 protein forms one entry, paired with its most common genes and DNA. The V and J calls and clone size come from TCRdb's table, not from the authors' own analysis. This sample holds some 700,000 distinct CDR3 sequences; 55% to 60% were observed only once. The top ten hold about 11% of the sample.

TCR beta repertoires were profiled from peripheral blood of about a dozen young patients with multiple sclerosis to demonstrate the VDJtools post-analysis software. The patients with multiple sclerosis were children and adolescents between roughly 6 and 15 years of age. As for this clonotype: The antigen it recognizes is unknown. Qualities for individual bases were not recorded, and no much larger clone is one base off.

The sample was blood. The TCR was taken from a girl aged 2 to 10 with multiple sclerosis.

The CDR3 protein is CASSPSAGGPQETQYF. The nucleotide sequence is given as TGTGCCAGCAGCCCCTCAGCGGGGGGCCCCCAAGAGACCCAGTACTTC. The chain joins TRBV9 to TRBJ2-5; TRBD2 fits 9 bases in the junction. V ends up 4 bases short and J 1 base short, with an unmatched junction base count of 8. CDR1 and CDR2 are drawn from the germline V gene: SGDLS, YYNGEE. From its cysteine to its phenylalanine, the CDR3 spans 16 amino acids. CDR3 DNA only is kept here, 48 bases in frame from base 1.